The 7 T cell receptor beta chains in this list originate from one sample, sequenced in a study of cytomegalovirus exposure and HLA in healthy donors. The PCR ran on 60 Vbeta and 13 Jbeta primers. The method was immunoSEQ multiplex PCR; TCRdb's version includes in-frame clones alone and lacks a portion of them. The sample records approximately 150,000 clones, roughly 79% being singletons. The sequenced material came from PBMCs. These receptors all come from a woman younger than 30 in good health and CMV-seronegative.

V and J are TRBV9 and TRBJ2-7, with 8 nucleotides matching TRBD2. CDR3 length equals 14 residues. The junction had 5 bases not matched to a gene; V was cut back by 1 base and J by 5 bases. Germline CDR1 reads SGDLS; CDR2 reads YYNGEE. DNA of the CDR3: TGTGCCAGCAGCGTACGAGCGGGAGAGAACGAGCAGTACTTC. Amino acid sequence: CASSVRAGENEQYF.

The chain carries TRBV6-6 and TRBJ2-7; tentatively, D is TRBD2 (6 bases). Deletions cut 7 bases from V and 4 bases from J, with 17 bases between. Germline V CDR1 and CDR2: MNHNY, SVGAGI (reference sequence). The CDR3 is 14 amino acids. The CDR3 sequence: CASNPGRDSYEQYF. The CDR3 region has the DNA TGTGCCAGCAATCCGGGGCGGGATTCTTACGAGCAGTACTTC.

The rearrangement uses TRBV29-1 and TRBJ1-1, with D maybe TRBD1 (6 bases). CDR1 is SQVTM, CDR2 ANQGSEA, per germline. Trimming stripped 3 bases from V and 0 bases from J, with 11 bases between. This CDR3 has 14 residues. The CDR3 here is CSVDRGGMNTEAFF. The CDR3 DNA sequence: TGCAGCGTTGATAGGGGGGGGATGAACACTGAAGCTTTCTTT.

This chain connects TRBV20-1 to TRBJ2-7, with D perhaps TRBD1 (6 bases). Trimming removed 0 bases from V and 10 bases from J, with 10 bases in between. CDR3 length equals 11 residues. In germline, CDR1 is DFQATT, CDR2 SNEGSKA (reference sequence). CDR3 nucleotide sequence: TGCAGTGCTAGAGATGGCAGGGGACAGTACTTC. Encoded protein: CSARDGRGQYF.

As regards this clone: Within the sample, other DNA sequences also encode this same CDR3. CDR3 DNA sequence: TGTGCCAGCAGCCAAGCGGGACAGTACTATGGCTACACCTTC. Amino acids: CASSQAGQYYGYTF. The rearrangement links TRBV14 to TRBJ1-2, with TRBD1 matching 7 bases. This CDR3 region has 14 residues. With V trimmed by 1 base and J by 3 bases, 2 bases remained unmatched. CDR1 is SGHDN and CDR2 is FVKESK in the germline V gene.

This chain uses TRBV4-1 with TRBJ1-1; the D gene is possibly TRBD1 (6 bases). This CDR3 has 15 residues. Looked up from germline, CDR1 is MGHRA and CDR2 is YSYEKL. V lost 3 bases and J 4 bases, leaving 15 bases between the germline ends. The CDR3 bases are TGCGCCAGCAGCCAGAGAGTCCGGACAGCCACTGAAGCTTTCTTT. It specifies CASSQRVRTATEAFF.

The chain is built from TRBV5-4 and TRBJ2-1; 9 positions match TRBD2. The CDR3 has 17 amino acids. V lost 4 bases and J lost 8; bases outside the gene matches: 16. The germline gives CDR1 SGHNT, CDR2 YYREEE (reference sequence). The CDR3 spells CASSAGPGNSGSDEQFF. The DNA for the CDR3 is TGTGCCAGCAGCGCTGGCCCGGGGAATAGCGGGAGCGATGAGCAGTTCTTC.